This is a list of T cell receptor beta chains from one sample in a study of T cell changes during pregnancy in multiple sclerosis. Method: immunoSEQ multiplex PCR; TCRdb's copy keeps in-frame clones and lacks some. The data contain about 75,000 clones, 80% to 90% of them singletons. The sequenced sample was peripheral blood, obtained in the first trimester of pregnancy. Receptor source: a female donor in good health, enrolled as a control in a pregnancy study. Each CDR3 is given with its conserved first and last residue. Only part of the rows carry a size: once, few, many, or a class if the clone is expanded.

v_call clone_size cdr3_aa
TRBV19 . CASSTMGTAETQYF
TRBV25-1 . CASSEALLAGVNNEQFF
TRBV5-4 . CASSLRDRGFNEQFF
TRBV7-9 . CASRRGGDQETQYF
TRBV6-1 . CASNGQGALSTEAFF
TRBV7-2 . CASSLARAKSPLHF
TRBV19 . CASRSAGGYTDTQYF
TRBV5-1 few CASSLGPLSNTEAFF
TRBV7-2 . CASSLAGSTGFSYGYTF
TRBV2 . CASSWTGEQPQHF
TRBV30 . CAWSGGGGIPVGETQYF
TRBV6-5 once CASSLTGNYGYTF
TRBV19 . CASSTVASGRVYEQYF
TRBV14 once CASSRGAGFANTGELFF
TRBV11-2 . CASARFGGRDTQYF
TRBV6-6 once CASSYSTGRGDGYTF
TRBV6-5 . CASSYSTPPEGETQYF
TRBV5-1 few CASSLTGQNTEAFF
TRBV6-5 . CASRRDRGNYGYTF
TRBV15 . CATRLTGLGEKLFF
TRBV6-1 . CASSRDRGQYGYTF
TRBV2 . CASRGQGNYNEQFF
TRBV6-9 . CASSPQGAAPYEQYF
TRBV28 . CASYGVDTEAFF
TRBV28 . CASYGGSGRVQETQYF
TRBV2 few CASSEMGQGYQPQHF
TRBV21-1 once CASPCLLTVAPSMNTEAFF
TRBV11-2 . CATNSGAYGYEQYF
TRBV6-1 . CASSVGSNYGYTF
TRBV6-5 . CASSYRLVDGELFF
TRBV10-3 . CAISERAGQGGYEQYF
TRBV11-2 . CASSDGITGADTQYF
TRBV4-2 . CASSQRLAGGTDTQYF
TRBV6-1 . CASIYRGKGSPLHF
TRBV5-1 . CASSLGMNTEAFF
TRBV19 once CASKPLNTEAFF
TRBV30 . CAWSARTGIFAEAFF
TRBV4-1 . CASATRGGEGYTF
TRBV18 . CASSPVGVRQQAKNIQYF
TRBV10-3 . CAISESVFGTGELFF
TRBV2 . CAGTGETDTQYF
TRBV6-1 . CASSETGTVFYGYTF
TRBV14 . CASSQERRISGNTIYF
TRBV5-5 few CASSTTSYSNQPQHF
TRBV7-2 once CASSLASGGPYEQYF
TRBV6-5 . CASKSGSESVGYTF
TRBV4-2 . CASSQERGAAEKLFF
TRBV5-1 . CASSLAGDQPQHF
TRBV7-6 . CASSLEAGGSYEQYF
TRBV19 . CASSIAPNGNTEAFF
TRBV7-9 . CASSLDTGTPLHF
TRBV6-6 . CASSYSGVNQPQHF